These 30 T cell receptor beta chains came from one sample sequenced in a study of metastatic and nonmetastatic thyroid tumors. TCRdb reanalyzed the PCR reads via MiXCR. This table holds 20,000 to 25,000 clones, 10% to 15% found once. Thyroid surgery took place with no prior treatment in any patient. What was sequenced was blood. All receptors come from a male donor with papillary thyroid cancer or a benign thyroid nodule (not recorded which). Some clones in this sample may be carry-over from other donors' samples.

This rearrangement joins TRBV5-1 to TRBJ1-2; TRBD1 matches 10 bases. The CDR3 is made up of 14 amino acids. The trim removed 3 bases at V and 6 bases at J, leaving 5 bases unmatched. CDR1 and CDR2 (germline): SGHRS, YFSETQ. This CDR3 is CASSSDRGRNGYTF. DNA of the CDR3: TGCGCCAGCAGCTCAGACAGGGGGCGAAATGGCTACACCTTC. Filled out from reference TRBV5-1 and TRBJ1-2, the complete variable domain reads KAGVTQTPRYLIKTRGQQVTLSCSPISGHRSVSWYQQTPGQGLQFLFEYFSETQRNKGNFPGRFSGRQFSNSRSEMNVSTLELGDSALYLCASSSDRGRNGYTFGSGTRLTVV.

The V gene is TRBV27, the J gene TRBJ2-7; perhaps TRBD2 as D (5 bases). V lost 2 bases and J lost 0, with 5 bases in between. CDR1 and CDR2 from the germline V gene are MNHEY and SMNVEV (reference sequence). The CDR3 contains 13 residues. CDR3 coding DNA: TGTGCCAGCAGTTTAGGACTCTCCTACGAGCAGTACTTC. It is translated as CASSLGLSYEQYF.

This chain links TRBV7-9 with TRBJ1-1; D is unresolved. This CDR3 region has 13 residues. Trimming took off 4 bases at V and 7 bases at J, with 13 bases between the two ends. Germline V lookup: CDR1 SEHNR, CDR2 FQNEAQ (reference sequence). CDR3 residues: CASSSPRINEAFF. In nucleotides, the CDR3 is TGTGCCAGCAGCTCACCGCGGATAAATGAAGCTTTCTTT. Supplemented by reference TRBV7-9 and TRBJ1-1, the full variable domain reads DTGVSQNPRHKITKRGQNVTFRCDPISEHNRLYWYRQTLGQGPEFLTYFQNEAQLEKSRLLSDRFSAERPKGSFSTLEIQRTEQGDSAMYLCASSSPRINEAFFGQGTRLTVV.

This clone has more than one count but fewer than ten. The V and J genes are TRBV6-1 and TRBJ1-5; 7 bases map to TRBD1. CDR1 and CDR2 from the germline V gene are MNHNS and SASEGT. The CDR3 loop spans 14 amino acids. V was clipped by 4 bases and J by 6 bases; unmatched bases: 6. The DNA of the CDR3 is TGTGCCAGCAGTGGGGGGACAGACCCTCAGCCCCAGCATTTT. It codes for CASSGGTDPQPQHF.

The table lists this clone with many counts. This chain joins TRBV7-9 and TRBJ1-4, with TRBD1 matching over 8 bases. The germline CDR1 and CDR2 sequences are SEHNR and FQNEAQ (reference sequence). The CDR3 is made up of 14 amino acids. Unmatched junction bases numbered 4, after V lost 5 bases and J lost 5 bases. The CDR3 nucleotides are TGTGCCAGCAGCCCGGGACAGGTCAATGAAAAACTGTTTTTT. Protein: CASSPGQVNEKLFF.

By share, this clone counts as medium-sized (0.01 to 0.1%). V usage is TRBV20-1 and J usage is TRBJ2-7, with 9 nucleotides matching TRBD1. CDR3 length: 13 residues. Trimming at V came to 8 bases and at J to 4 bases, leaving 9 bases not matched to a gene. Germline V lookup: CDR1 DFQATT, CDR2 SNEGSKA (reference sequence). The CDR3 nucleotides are TGCAGTTTGGAGCGGACAGGGGTGTACGAGCAGTACTTC. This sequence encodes CSLERTGVYEQYF.

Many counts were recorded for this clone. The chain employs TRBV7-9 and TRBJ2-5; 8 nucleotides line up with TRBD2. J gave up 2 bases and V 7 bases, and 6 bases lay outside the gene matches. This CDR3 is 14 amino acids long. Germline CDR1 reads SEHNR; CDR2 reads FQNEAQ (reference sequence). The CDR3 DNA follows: TGTGCCAGCACGCGGGGGGATTGGCAAGAGACCCAGTACTTC. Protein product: CASTRGDWQETQYF.

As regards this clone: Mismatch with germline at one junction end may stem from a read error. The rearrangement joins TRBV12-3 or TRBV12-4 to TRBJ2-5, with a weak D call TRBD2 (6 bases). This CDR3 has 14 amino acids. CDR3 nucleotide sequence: TGTGCCAACAGTTTCTCGGCCACGGGGGAGACCCTGTACTTC. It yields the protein CANSFSATGETLYF.

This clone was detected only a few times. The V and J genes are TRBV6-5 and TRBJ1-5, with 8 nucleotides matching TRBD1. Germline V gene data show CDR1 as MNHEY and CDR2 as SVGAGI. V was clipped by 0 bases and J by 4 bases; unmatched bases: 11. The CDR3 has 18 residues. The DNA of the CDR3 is TGTGCCAGCAGTTACTCGACTCCGACAGGGGCCACGAATCAGCCCCAGCATTTT. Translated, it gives CASSYSTPTGATNQPQHF.

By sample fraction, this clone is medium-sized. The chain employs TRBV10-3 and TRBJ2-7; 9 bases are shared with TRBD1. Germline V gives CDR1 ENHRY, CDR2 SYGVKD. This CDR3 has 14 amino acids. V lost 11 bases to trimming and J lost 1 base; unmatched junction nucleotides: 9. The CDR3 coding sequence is TGTGCCTCCATGGGGGACAGGGCTTCCTACGAGCAGTACTTC. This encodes CASMGDRASYEQYF.

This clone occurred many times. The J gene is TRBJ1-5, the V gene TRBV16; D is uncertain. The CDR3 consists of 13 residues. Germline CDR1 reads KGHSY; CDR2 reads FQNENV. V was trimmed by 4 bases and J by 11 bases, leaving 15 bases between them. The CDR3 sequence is CASSRKVSAAQHF. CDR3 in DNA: TGTGCCAGCAGCCGGAAGGTATCAGCGGCCCAGCATTTT.

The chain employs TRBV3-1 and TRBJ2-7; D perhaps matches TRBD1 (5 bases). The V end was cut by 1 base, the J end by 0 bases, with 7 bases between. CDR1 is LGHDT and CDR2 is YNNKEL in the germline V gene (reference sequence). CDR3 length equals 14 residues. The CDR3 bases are TGTGCCAGCAGCCAAGGAAGGGGCTCCTACGAGCAGTACTTC. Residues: CASSQGRGSYEQYF.

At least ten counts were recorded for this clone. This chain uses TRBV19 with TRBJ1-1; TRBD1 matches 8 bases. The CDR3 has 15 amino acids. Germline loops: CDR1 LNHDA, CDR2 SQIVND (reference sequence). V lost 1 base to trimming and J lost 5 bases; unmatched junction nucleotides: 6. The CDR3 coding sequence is TGTGCCAGTAGTATAGTCAGGGGGCGAGGTACTGAAGCTTTCTTT. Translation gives CASSIVRGRGTEAFF.

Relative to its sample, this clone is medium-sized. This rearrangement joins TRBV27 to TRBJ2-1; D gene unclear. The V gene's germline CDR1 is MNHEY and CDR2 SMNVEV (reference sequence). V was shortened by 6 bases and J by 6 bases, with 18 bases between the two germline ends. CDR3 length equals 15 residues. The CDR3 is CASRRWTPLSNEQFF. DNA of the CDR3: TGTGCCAGCAGGAGATGGACCCCGTTAAGCAATGAGCAGTTCTTC.

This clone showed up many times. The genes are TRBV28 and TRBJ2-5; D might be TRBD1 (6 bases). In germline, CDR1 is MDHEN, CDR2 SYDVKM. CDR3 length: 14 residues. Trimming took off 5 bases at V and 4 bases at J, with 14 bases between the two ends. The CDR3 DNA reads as TGTGCCAGCAGTCCCGGACAGCCTCCAGAGACCCAGTACTTC. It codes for CASSPGQPPETQYF. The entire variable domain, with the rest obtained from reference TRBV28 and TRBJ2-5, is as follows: DVKVTQSSRYLVKRTGEKVFLECVQDMDHENMFWYRQDPGLGLRLIYFSYDVKMKEKGDIPEGYSVSREKKERFSLILESASTNQTSMYLCASSPGQPPETQYFGPGTRLLVL.

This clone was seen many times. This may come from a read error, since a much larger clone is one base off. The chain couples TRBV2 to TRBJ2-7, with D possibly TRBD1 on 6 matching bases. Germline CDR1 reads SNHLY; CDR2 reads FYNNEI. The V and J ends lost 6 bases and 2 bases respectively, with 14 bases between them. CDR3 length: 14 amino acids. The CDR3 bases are TGTGCCAGCAGGAAAGGACAGAGCACCTACGAGCAGTACTTC. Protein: CASRKGQSTYEQYF.

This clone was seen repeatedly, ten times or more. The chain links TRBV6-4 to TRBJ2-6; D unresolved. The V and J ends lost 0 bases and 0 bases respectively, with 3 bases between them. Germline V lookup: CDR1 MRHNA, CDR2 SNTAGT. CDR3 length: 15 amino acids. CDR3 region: CASSDSGSGANVLTF. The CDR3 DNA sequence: TGTGCCAGCAGTGACTCGGGCTCTGGGGCCAACGTCCTGACTTTC.

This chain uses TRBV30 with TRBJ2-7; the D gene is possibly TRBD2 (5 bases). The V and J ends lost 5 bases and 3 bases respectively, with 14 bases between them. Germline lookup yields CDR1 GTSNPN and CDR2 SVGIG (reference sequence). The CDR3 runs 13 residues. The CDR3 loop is CAWQSGPGYEQYF. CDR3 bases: TGTGCCTGGCAGAGCGGCCCGGGCTACGAGCAGTACTTC.

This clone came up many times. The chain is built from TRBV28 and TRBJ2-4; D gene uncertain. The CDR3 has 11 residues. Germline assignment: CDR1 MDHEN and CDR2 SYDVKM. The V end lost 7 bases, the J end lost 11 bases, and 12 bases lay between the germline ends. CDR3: CASTGGGVQYF. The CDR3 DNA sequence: TGTGCCAGCACGGGCGGCGGCGTTCAGTACTTC.

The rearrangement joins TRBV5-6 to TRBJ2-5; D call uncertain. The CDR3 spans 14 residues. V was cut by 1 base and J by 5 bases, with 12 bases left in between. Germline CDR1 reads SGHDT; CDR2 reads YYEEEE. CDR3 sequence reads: CASSLLGGQETQYF. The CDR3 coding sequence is TGTGCCAGCAGCTTGTTAGGCGGCCAGGAGACCCAGTACTTC.

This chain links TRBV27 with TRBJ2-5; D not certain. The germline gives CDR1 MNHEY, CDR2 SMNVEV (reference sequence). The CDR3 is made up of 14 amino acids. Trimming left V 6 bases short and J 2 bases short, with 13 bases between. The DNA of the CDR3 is TGTGCCAGCAGATCCCGGGTTCCTCAAGAGACCCAGTACTTC. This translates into CASRSRVPQETQYF.

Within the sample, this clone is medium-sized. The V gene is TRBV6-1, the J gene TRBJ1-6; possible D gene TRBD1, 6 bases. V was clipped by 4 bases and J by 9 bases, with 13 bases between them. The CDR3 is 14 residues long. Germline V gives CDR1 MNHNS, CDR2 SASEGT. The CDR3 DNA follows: TGTGCCAGCAGTGTAGACAGGCTTCGTTCACCCCTCCACTTT. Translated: CASSVDRLRSPLHF.

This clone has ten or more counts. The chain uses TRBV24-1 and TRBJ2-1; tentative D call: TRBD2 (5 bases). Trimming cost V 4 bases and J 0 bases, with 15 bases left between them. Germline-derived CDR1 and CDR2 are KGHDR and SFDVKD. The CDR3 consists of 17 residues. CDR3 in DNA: TGTGCCACCAGTGACTTCCAGGAGGAACGCTCCTACAATGAGCAGTTCTTC. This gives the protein CATSDFQEERSYNEQFF.

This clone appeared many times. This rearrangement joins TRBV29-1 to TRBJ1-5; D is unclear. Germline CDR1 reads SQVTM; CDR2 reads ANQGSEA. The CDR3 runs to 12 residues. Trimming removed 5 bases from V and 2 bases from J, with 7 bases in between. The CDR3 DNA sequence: TGCAGCGTTTCTCTAGGCAATCAGCCCCAGCATTTT. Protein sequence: CSVSLGNQPQHF.

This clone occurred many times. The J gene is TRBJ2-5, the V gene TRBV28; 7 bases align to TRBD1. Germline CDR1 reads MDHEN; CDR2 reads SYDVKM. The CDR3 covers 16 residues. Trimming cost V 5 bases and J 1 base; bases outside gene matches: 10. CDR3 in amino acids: CASSPQTGFGQETQYF. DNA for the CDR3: TGTGCCAGCAGTCCCCAGACAGGGTTTGGCCAAGAGACCCAGTACTTC.

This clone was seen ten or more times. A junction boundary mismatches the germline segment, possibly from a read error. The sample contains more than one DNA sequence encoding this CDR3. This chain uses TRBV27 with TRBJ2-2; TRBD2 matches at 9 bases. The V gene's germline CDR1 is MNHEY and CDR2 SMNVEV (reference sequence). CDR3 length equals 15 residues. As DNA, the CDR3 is TGTGCCAGCAGTCGGACTAGCGAGGGGGCCGGGGAACTGTTTTTT. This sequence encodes CASSRTSEGAGELFF.

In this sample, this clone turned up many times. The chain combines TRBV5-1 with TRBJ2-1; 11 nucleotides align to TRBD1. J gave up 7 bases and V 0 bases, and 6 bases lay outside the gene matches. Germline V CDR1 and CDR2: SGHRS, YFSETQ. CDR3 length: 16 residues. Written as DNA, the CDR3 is TGCGCCAGCAGCTTGGAATCAGGGACAGGGGGGAATGAGCAGTTCTTC. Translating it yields CASSLESGTGGNEQFF.

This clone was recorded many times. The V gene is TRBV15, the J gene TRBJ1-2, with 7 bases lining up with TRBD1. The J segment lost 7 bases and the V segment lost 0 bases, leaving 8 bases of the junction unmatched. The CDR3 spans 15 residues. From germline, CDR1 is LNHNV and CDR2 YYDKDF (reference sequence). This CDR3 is CATSRDIGGTGGYTF. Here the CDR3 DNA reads TGTGCCACCAGCAGAGATATAGGGGGCACGGGTGGCTACACCTTC.

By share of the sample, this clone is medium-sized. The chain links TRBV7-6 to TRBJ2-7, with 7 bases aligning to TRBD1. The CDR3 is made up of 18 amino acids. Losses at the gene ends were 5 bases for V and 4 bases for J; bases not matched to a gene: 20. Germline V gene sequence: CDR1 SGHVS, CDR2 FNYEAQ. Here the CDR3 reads CASSPNRGPQLRPYEQYF. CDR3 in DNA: TGTGCCAGCAGCCCTAACAGGGGACCACAACTCAGACCATACGAGCAGTACTTC.

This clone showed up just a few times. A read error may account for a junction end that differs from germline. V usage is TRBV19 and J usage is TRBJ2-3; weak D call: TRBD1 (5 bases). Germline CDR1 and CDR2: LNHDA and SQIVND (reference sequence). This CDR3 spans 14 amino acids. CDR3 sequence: CVSRDSPLTDTQYF. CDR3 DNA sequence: TGTGTCAGTAGAGACAGTCCTTTAACAGATACGCAGTATTTT.